These T cell receptor beta chains were read from a single sample in a study of control samples from healthy donors and cancer patients. Sequencing was performed with immunoSEQ multiplex PCR; in TCRdb, only in-frame clones are kept and a portion is missing. The sample carries about 79,000 clones, approximately 93% recorded once. The sample taken for sequencing was PBMCs. The receptor set was obtained from a woman between 40 and 50 years old with lung cancer. CDR3s include the opening cysteine and the closing phenylalanine or tryptophan. A D gene is named only where the DNA matches it firmly. Not every row has a clone size; where given, it reads once, few, many or a size class.

v_gene: TRBV13; d_gene: TRBD1; j_gene: TRBJ2-7; abundance: -; CDR3nt: TGTGCCAGCAGCCCGAGACAGGGGGCCTACGAGCAGTACTTC; CDR3aa: CASSPRQGAYEQYF
v_gene: TRBV24-1; d_gene: TRBD1; j_gene: TRBJ2-5; abundance: -; CDR3nt: TGTGCCACCAGTGATTCCATTCGACAGGGTTTCCAAGAGACCCAGTACTTC; CDR3aa: CATSDSIRQGFQETQYF
v_gene: TRBV18; d_gene: -; j_gene: TRBJ1-3; abundance: -; CDR3nt: TGTGCCAGCTCCCCCGCAGGGTTGACCGGAAACACCATATATTTT; CDR3aa: CASSPAGLTGNTIYF
v_gene: TRBV28; d_gene: -; j_gene: TRBJ1-2; abundance: -; CDR3nt: TGTGCCAGCAGTCGACCGGGGACCACTAACTATGGCTACACCTTC; CDR3aa: CASSRPGTTNYGYTF
v_gene: TRBV7-3; d_gene: -; j_gene: TRBJ1-2; abundance: -; CDR3nt: TGTGCCAGCAGCTTACTACCGGGACTCGAATATGGCTACACCTTC; CDR3aa: CASSLLPGLEYGYTF
v_gene: TRBV24-1; d_gene: -; j_gene: TRBJ2-3; abundance: -; CDR3nt: TGTGCCACCAGTGACTACAGGTCCTCAGATACGCAGTATTTT; CDR3aa: CATSDYRSSDTQYF
v_gene: TRBV19; d_gene: -; j_gene: TRBJ2-4; abundance: -; CDR3nt: TGTGCCAGTAGTATAGATCTGCAGGACATTCAGTACTTC; CDR3aa: CASSIDLQDIQYF
v_gene: TRBV11-2; d_gene: -; j_gene: TRBJ2-1; abundance: -; CDR3nt: TGTGCCAGCAGCTTAGATCAATTGAGGTACAATGAGCAGTTCTTC; CDR3aa: CASSLDQLRYNEQFF
v_gene: TRBV19; d_gene: TRBD1; j_gene: TRBJ1-3; abundance: -; CDR3nt: TGTGCCAGTAGTATAGCCCGACAGGGTTTGTCTGGAAACACCATATATTTT; CDR3aa: CASSIARQGLSGNTIYF
v_gene: TRBV28; d_gene: -; j_gene: TRBJ2-1; abundance: -; CDR3nt: TGTGCCAGCAGCCTACCTAGGGGATACAATGAGCAGTTCTTC; CDR3aa: CASSLPRGYNEQFF
v_gene: TRBV12-3/TRBV12-4; d_gene: -; j_gene: TRBJ1-4; abundance: -; CDR3nt: TGTGCGGGCAGGAGGCGCCTAAATGAAAAACTGTTTTTT; CDR3aa: CAGRRRLNEKLFF
v_gene: TRBV15; d_gene: -; j_gene: TRBJ2-4; abundance: -; CDR3nt: TGTGCCACCAGCAGAGAGGGCGGCCCGGACATTCAGTACTTC; CDR3aa: CATSREGGPDIQYF
v_gene: TRBV4-1; d_gene: -; j_gene: TRBJ1-6; abundance: once; CDR3nt: TGCGCCAGCAGCCAATTCCGGGACGGTAATTCACCCCTCCACTTT; CDR3aa: CASSQFRDGNSPLHF
v_gene: TRBV27; d_gene: -; j_gene: TRBJ2-3; abundance: -; CDR3nt: TGTGCCAGCAGTTTATTCCGAAAAGTCACAGATACGCAGTATTTT; CDR3aa: CASSLFRKVTDTQYF
v_gene: TRBV7-9; d_gene: -; j_gene: TRBJ1-6; abundance: once; CDR3nt: TGTGCCAGCAGCTTAGAAGCGAATTCACCCCTCCACTTT; CDR3aa: CASSLEANSPLHF
v_gene: TRBV11-3; d_gene: -; j_gene: TRBJ2-7; abundance: -; CDR3nt: TGTGCCAGCAGCTTAGACTCCCCGTCGATTACAGGCCTGGGGGGTTACGAGCAGTACTTC; CDR3aa: CASSLDSPSITGLGGYEQYF
v_gene: TRBV24-1; d_gene: -; j_gene: TRBJ1-5; abundance: -; CDR3nt: TGTGCCACCAGTGATTTGGGGGCATATCAGCCCCAGCATTTT; CDR3aa: CATSDLGAYQPQHF
v_gene: TRBV7-9; d_gene: TRBD1; j_gene: TRBJ2-4; abundance: -; CDR3nt: TGTGCCAGCAGCCCGAGGACAGGACCGGTCCCCAAAAACATTCAGTACTTC; CDR3aa: CASSPRTGPVPKNIQYF
v_gene: TRBV4-1; d_gene: TRBD1; j_gene: TRBJ2-5; abundance: -; CDR3nt: TGCGCCAGCAGCCAAGATGGGACAGGGTTTCAGACCCAGTACTTC; CDR3aa: CASSQDGTGFQTQYF
v_gene: TRBV21-1; d_gene: -; j_gene: TRBJ1-1; abundance: -; CDR3nt: TGTGCCAGCAGAGGTAGATTTGGAGGGGACATGAACACTGAAGCTTTCTTT; CDR3aa: CASRGRFGGDMNTEAFF
v_gene: TRBV7-8; d_gene: TRBD1; j_gene: TRBJ2-7; abundance: -; CDR3nt: TGTGCCAGCACCCTAGACAGGGGGACCTCCTACGAGCAGTACTTC; CDR3aa: CASTLDRGTSYEQYF
v_gene: TRBV9; d_gene: -; j_gene: TRBJ2-3; abundance: -; CDR3nt: TGTGCCAGCAGCGCGACGAGGGAGTCAGATACGCAGTATTTT; CDR3aa: CASSATRESDTQYF
v_gene: TRBV12-3/TRBV12-4; d_gene: TRBD1; j_gene: TRBJ1-2; abundance: -; CDR3nt: TGTGCCAGCAGTCAGGGGGACTATGGCTACACCTTC; CDR3aa: CASSQGDYGYTF
v_gene: TRBV5-1; d_gene: -; j_gene: TRBJ2-1; abundance: -; CDR3nt: TGCGCCAGCACCACCCTAGCAGGCGGTTCCTACAATGAGCAGTTCTTC; CDR3aa: CASTTLAGGSYNEQFF
v_gene: TRBV24-1; d_gene: -; j_gene: TRBJ1-2; abundance: -; CDR3nt: TGTGCCACCAGTGATTTGTCTGGGGGCTACACCTTC; CDR3aa: CATSDLSGGYTF
v_gene: TRBV11-2; d_gene: -; j_gene: TRBJ2-7; abundance: -; CDR3nt: TGTGCCAGCAGCTTGCAAGAGAGAGGCTACGAGCAGTACTTC; CDR3aa: CASSLQERGYEQYF
v_gene: TRBV10-3; d_gene: -; j_gene: TRBJ1-5; abundance: few; CDR3nt: TGTGCCATCAGTGAGTCAGAGGTCCGAAATCAGCCCCAGCATTTT; CDR3aa: CAISESEVRNQPQHF
v_gene: TRBV15; d_gene: TRBD2; j_gene: TRBJ2-1; abundance: -; CDR3nt: TGTGCCACCAGCCCAGGGGCTAGCGGGGGGGCGGATGAGCAGTTCTTC; CDR3aa: CATSPGASGGADEQFF
v_gene: TRBV29-1; d_gene: -; j_gene: TRBJ1-5; abundance: few; CDR3nt: TGCAGCGTTCGTGGAGGGAGCAATCAGCCCCAGCATTTT; CDR3aa: CSVRGGSNQPQHF
v_gene: TRBV7-2; d_gene: -; j_gene: TRBJ2-7; abundance: once; CDR3nt: TGTGCCAGCAGCCCTAAGTTCTCCTACGAGCAGTACTTC; CDR3aa: CASSPKFSYEQYF
v_gene: TRBV7-2; d_gene: -; j_gene: TRBJ1-1; abundance: -; CDR3nt: TGTGCCAGCAGCACCATTGCCCAAAGCACTGAAGCTTTCTTT; CDR3aa: CASSTIAQSTEAFF
v_gene: TRBV6-5; d_gene: TRBD1; j_gene: TRBJ1-4; abundance: -; CDR3nt: TGTGCCAGCAGTTTCCGGGACAGGGACCCCGAAAAACTGTTTTTT; CDR3aa: CASSFRDRDPEKLFF
v_gene: TRBV14; d_gene: TRBD1; j_gene: TRBJ2-7; abundance: -; CDR3nt: TGTGCCAGCAGCCGATTTCCGGGACAGGATTACGAGCAGTACTTC; CDR3aa: CASSRFPGQDYEQYF
v_gene: TRBV3-1/TRBV3-2; d_gene: -; j_gene: TRBJ2-2; abundance: -; CDR3nt: TGTGCCAGCAGCCCACTGGGGGGGGGCGCGTCGTCCGGGGAGCTGTTTTTT; CDR3aa: CASSPLGGGASSGELFF
v_gene: TRBV11-2; d_gene: -; j_gene: TRBJ2-7; abundance: -; CDR3nt: TGTGCCAGCAGCTTCGAACCGGGAGCGACCTACGAGCAGTACTTC; CDR3aa: CASSFEPGATYEQYF
v_gene: TRBV6-5; d_gene: -; j_gene: TRBJ1-1; abundance: -; CDR3nt: TGTGCCAGCAGGACTCGAGGGGGGACTAACACTGAAGCTTTCTTT; CDR3aa: CASRTRGGTNTEAFF
v_gene: TRBV7-2; d_gene: -; j_gene: TRBJ2-7; abundance: -; CDR3nt: TGTGCCAGCAGCTTGGATTTCTCCTACGAGCAGTACTTC; CDR3aa: CASSLDFSYEQYF
v_gene: TRBV7-8; d_gene: TRBD1; j_gene: TRBJ2-3; abundance: -; CDR3nt: TGTGCCAGCAGCTTATTGGTCCAGGATACAGGGGGCGCGGGGAAACCGCAGTATTTT; CDR3aa: CASSLLVQDTGGAGKPQYF
v_gene: TRBV6-5; d_gene: -; j_gene: TRBJ1-1; abundance: -; CDR3nt: TGTGCCAGCAGCCAAACCAATGGTGACGGAGCTTTCTTT; CDR3aa: CASSQTNGDGAFF
v_gene: TRBV28; d_gene: -; j_gene: TRBJ2-7; abundance: -; CDR3nt: TGTGCCAGCAGTTATAAAATGACAGTCCGTATTGGTCCGGTATCCTACGAGCAGTACTTC; CDR3aa: CASSYKMTVRIGPVSYEQYF
v_gene: TRBV6-5; d_gene: -; j_gene: TRBJ1-3; abundance: -; CDR3nt: TGTGCCAGCAGTTACGGCGGCACCATATATTTT; CDR3aa: CASSYGGTIYF
v_gene: TRBV2; d_gene: -; j_gene: TRBJ1-1; abundance: once; CDR3nt: TGTGCCAGCCACACCGGACGGAACACTGAAGCTTTCTTT; CDR3aa: CASHTGRNTEAFF
v_gene: TRBV5-6; d_gene: -; j_gene: TRBJ2-1; abundance: -; CDR3nt: TGTGCCAGCAGCTTGTCTCGCGATGAGCAGTTCTTC; CDR3aa: CASSLSRDEQFF
v_gene: TRBV18; d_gene: -; j_gene: TRBJ1-1; abundance: -; CDR3nt: TGTGCCACCACCCTGGGTCCAGGGAACACTGAAGCTTTCTTT; CDR3aa: CATTLGPGNTEAFF
v_gene: TRBV12-5; d_gene: -; j_gene: TRBJ1-2; abundance: once; CDR3nt: TGTGCTAGTGGTTTGGGTACAAATGGCTACACCTTC; CDR3aa: CASGLGTNGYTF
v_gene: TRBV19; d_gene: -; j_gene: TRBJ1-2; abundance: -; CDR3nt: TGTGCCAGTAGTATTCGTCGGGGGAGCTACACCTTC; CDR3aa: CASSIRRGSYTF
v_gene: TRBV2; d_gene: -; j_gene: TRBJ2-7; abundance: -; CDR3nt: TGTGCCAGCGAGATAGGAGCCTACGAGCAGTACTTC; CDR3aa: CASEIGAYEQYF
v_gene: TRBV7-8; d_gene: -; j_gene: TRBJ1-3; abundance: -; CDR3nt: TGTGCCAGCAGCTTGGACATCTCTGGAAACACCATATATTTT; CDR3aa: CASSLDISGNTIYF
v_gene: TRBV7-9; d_gene: -; j_gene: TRBJ1-1; abundance: once; CDR3nt: TGTGCCAGCAGCGCTCCCCGAGGTAGGGGGAACACTGAAGCTTTCTTT; CDR3aa: CASSAPRGRGNTEAFF
v_gene: TRBV6-1; d_gene: -; j_gene: TRBJ2-1; abundance: once; CDR3nt: TGTGCCAGCAGTGAAAGGGGGGAATACAATGAGCAGTTCTTC; CDR3aa: CASSERGEYNEQFF
v_gene: TRBV5-1; d_gene: -; j_gene: TRBJ1-1; abundance: -; CDR3nt: TGCGCCAGCAGCTTAACGTCAAGGGGCACTGAAGCTTTCTTT; CDR3aa: CASSLTSRGTEAFF
v_gene: TRBV28; d_gene: -; j_gene: TRBJ1-4; abundance: -; CDR3nt: TGTGCCAGCAGCCAGACCAGCACAAATGAAAAACTGTTTTTT; CDR3aa: CASSQTSTNEKLFF
v_gene: TRBV3-1/TRBV3-2; d_gene: TRBD2; j_gene: TRBJ2-1; abundance: -; CDR3nt: TGTGCCAGCAGCTGGACCGGGACTAGAGGTGTCGATGAGCAGTTCTTC; CDR3aa: CASSWTGTRGVDEQFF
v_gene: TRBV5-5; d_gene: -; j_gene: TRBJ1-1; abundance: -; CDR3nt: TGTGCCAGCAGCCGCGCCAGCATGAACACTGAAGCTTTCTTT; CDR3aa: CASSRASMNTEAFF
v_gene: TRBV28; d_gene: TRBD1; j_gene: TRBJ1-1; abundance: -; CDR3nt: TGTGCCAGCAATAAACAGGGGTGGACTGAAGCTTTCTTT; CDR3aa: CASNKQGWTEAFF
v_gene: TRBV7-9; d_gene: -; j_gene: TRBJ2-5; abundance: -; CDR3nt: TGTGCCAGCAGCTTTTATGCAGTCTCCCAAGAGACCCAGTACTTC; CDR3aa: CASSFYAVSQETQYF
v_gene: TRBV27; d_gene: TRBD2; j_gene: TRBJ2-1; abundance: -; CDR3nt: TGTGCCAGCAGTCCTAGCGGGGGCTACGCCTACAATGAGCAGTTCTTC; CDR3aa: CASSPSGGYAYNEQFF
v_gene: TRBV27; d_gene: -; j_gene: TRBJ1-5; abundance: -; CDR3nt: TGTGCCAGCAGTCCCAGCCCCGATCAGCCCCAGCATTTT; CDR3aa: CASSPSPDQPQHF
v_gene: TRBV5-1; d_gene: -; j_gene: TRBJ2-7; abundance: -; CDR3nt: TGCGCCAGCAGTTTGGTAGGCGCGGGTGAGCAGTACTTC; CDR3aa: CASSLVGAGEQYF